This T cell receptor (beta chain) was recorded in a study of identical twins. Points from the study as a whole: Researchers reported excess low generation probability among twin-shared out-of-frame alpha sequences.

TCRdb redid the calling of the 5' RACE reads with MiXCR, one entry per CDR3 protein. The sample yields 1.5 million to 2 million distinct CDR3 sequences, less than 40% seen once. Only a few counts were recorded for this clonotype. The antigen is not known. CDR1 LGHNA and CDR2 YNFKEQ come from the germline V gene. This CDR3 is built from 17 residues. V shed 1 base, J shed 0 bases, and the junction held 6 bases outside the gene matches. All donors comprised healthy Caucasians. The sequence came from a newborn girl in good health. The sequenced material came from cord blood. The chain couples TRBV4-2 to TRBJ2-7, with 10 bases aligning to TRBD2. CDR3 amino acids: CASSQGGGLADSYEQYF. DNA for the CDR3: TGTGCCAGCAGCCAAGGGGGCGGACTAGCGGACTCCTACGAGCAGTACTTC.